The rows below give T cell receptor beta chains drawn from one sample of a study of graft-versus-host responses after intestinal transplantation. No antigen is known for these receptors. TCRdb's table, derived via immunoSEQ multiplex PCR, lists solely in-frame clones and lacks some. The table includes about 71,000 clones, approximately 96% detected once. Sequencing used unstimulated CD8+ T cells sorted from spleen or lymph node cells, obtained before intestinal transplant. These receptors all come from a human donor who received an intestinal transplant. CDR3s include the opening cysteine and the closing phenylalanine or tryptophan.

j_call v_call cdr3_length cdr3_aa
TRBJ2-1 TRBV7-9 16 CASSLSYGRLYNEQFF
TRBJ2-7 TRBV5-1 13 CASSWDRGAEQYF
- TRBV18 12 CASSPEAYEQYF
TRBJ2-1 TRBV19 19 CASSMMGQGPWSSYNEQFF
TRBJ2-1 TRBV6-5 15 CASSPTSGSSNEQFF
TRBJ1-2 TRBV27 15 CASSLWPFRGYGYTF
TRBJ2-7 TRBV5-4 12 CASSLGQAEQYF
TRBJ2-2 TRBV27 18 CASSYYPGQGIDTGELFF
TRBJ2-1 TRBV9 15 CASSESGSIDNEQFF
TRBJ1-1 TRBV15 15 CATSRDPEGNTEAFF
TRBJ2-1 TRBV7-6 16 CASSPSPGSAGNEQFF
TRBJ1-2 TRBV28 14 CASSPGLGDYGYTF
TRBJ2-1 TRBV13 15 CASSPRLAGVNEQFF
TRBJ2-7 TRBV5-1 15 CASSQLARVLDEQYF
TRBJ2-5 TRBV7-7 16 CASSLEPTGDGETQYF
TRBJ1-1 TRBV28 14 CASSLSQGYTEAFF
TRBJ2-3 TRBV28 19 CASSTRDRVDESGTDTQYF
TRBJ1-5 TRBV30 14 CAWQTTGGGEPQHF
TRBJ2-1 TRBV7-2 14 CASSQLAESWEQFF
TRBJ1-1 TRBV7-9 12 CASSLWETEAFF
TRBJ2-7 TRBV7-6 14 CASSLAAESYEQYF
TRBJ2-5 TRBV6-5 14 CASNQYSEVETQYF
TRBJ2-1 TRBV5-1 17 CASSLIAGGPGDNEQFF
TRBJ2-3 TRBV29-1 14 CSVTQGTGTDTQYF
TRBJ2-3 TRBV19 14 CASSILAGAGTQYF
TRBJ1-1 TRBV6-6 15 CASSYSPSRDTEAFF
TRBJ2-1 TRBV6-5 13 CASSYDSTYEQFF
TRBJ1-1 TRBV6-4 15 CASSDSPEGGTEAFF
TRBJ2-3 TRBV15 20 CATSRERERLPEGDADTQYF
TRBJ1-5 TRBV7-9 12 CASSLQNQPQHF
TRBJ2-7 TRBV19 15 CASSIWDRGVEEQYF
TRBJ1-3 TRBV5-1 11 CATQQGNTIYF